A single sample gave rise to the 17 T cell receptor beta chains below, sequenced in a study of cytomegalovirus exposure and HLA in healthy donors. 13 Jbeta primers and 60 Vbeta primers were used for the PCR. The protocol was immunoSEQ multiplex PCR, while the TCRdb copy is restricted to in-frame clones and leaves out a portion. The sample consists of approximately 41,000 clones, 65% to 85% of them appearing once. What was sequenced was PBMCs. The receptors stem from a man aged 50-60 years in good health and CMV-seronegative.

The chain couples TRBV7-3 to TRBJ2-1; 7 bases map to TRBD1. The CDR3 covers 15 residues. V trimming: 5 bases; J trimming: 4 bases; junction bases outside the gene matches: 8. Germline loops: CDR1 SGHTA, CDR2 FQGTGA. In DNA form, the CDR3 reads TGTGCCAGCAGCACCAACAGGGGTGGGTACAATGAGCAGTTCTTC. This translates into CASSTNRGGYNEQFF.

With regard to this clone: A read error may produce the germline difference seen at one junction end. The J gene is TRBJ1-4, the V gene TRBV29-1, with TRBD1 matching 7 bases. The CDR3 has 15 residues. Germline V lookup: CDR1 SQVTM, CDR2 ANQGSEA. This CDR3 is CSVEGDSATNEKLFF. The CDR3 coding sequence is TGCAGCGTCGAAGGGGACAGTGCAACTAATGAAAAACTGTTTTTT.

The rearrangement uses TRBV19 and TRBJ2-3; 10 bases match TRBD2. From germline, CDR1 is LNHDA and CDR2 SQIVND (reference sequence). Trimming took 8 bases from V and 7 from J; bases not matched to a gene: 9. The CDR3 spans 14 residues. CDR3 protein: CASRQPTSGNTQYF. In DNA form, the CDR3 reads TGTGCCAGTCGACAGCCCACTAGCGGGAATACGCAGTATTTT. Filled out from reference TRBV19 and TRBJ2-3, the complete variable domain reads DGGITQSPKYLFRKEGQNVTLSCEQNLNHDAMYWYRQDPGQGLRLIYYSQIVNDFQKGDIAEGYSVSREKKESFPLTVTSAQKNPTAFYLCASRQPTSGNTQYFGPGTRLTVL.

The J gene is TRBJ2-3, the V gene TRBV7-9; no definite D call. Germline-derived CDR1 and CDR2 are SEHNR and FQNEAQ (reference sequence). Between the trimmed V and J ends, which lost 5 bases and 13 bases, there was a span of 22 bases. CDR3 length: 14 residues. As DNA, the CDR3 is TGTGCCAGCAGCCGAAGCACCGCCCGCTCCCGGGAGTATTTT. Encoded protein: CASSRSTARSREYF. The full variable domain, its missing parts supplied by reference TRBV7-9 and TRBJ2-3, is DTGVSQNPRHKITKRGQNVTFRCDPISEHNRLYWYRQTLGQGPEFLTYFQNEAQLEKSRLLSDRFSAERPKGSFSTLEIQRTEQGDSAMYLCASSRSTARSREYFGPGTRLTVL.

The chain couples TRBV5-4 to TRBJ1-1; D remains ambiguous. V was cut by 0 bases and J by 0 bases, with 12 bases left in between. CDR3 size: 16 residues. Germline CDR1 SGHNT, CDR2 YYREEE (reference sequence). CDR3 sequence reads: CASSLEIGRMNTEAFF. The DNA for the CDR3 is TGTGCCAGCAGCTTGGAAATTGGCAGGATGAACACTGAAGCTTTCTTT.

This sequence joins TRBV28 and TRBJ2-2; possibly TRBD2 for D (6 bases). The CDR3 runs 16 residues. The V and J ends lost 6 bases and 2 bases respectively, with 16 bases between them. CDR1 and CDR2 (germline): MDHEN, SYDVKM. DNA of the CDR3: TGTGCCAGCAGCTGGATTACCGGGGGAAACACCGGGGAGCTGTTTTTT. Residues: CASSWITGGNTGELFF.

The J gene is TRBJ2-1, the V gene TRBV11-2; 14 nucleotides line up with TRBD2. V gave up 4 bases and J gave up 8 bases; unmatched junction bases: 10. CDR3 size: 17 residues. The germline CDR1 and CDR2 sequences are SGHAT and FQNNGV. The CDR3 reads CASSYNPGTSGSHEQFF. For the CDR3, the DNA is TGTGCCAGCAGCTATAACCCCGGGACTAGCGGGAGTCATGAGCAGTTCTTC. The full variable domain, rest sourced from reference TRBV11-2 and TRBJ2-1, is EAGVAQSPRYKIIEKRQSVAFWCNPISGHATLYWYQQILGQGPKLLIQFQNNGVVDDSQLPKDRFSAERLKGVDSTLKIQPAKLEDSAVYLCASSYNPGTSGSHEQFFGPGTRLTVL.

This rearrangement joins TRBV13 to TRBJ2-3, with 9 positions matching TRBD2. CDR3 size: 16 residues. In germline, CDR1 is PRHDT, CDR2 FYEKMQ (reference sequence). With 5 bases clipped from V and 4 bases from J, the junction kept 10 bases outside the gene matches. The CDR3 DNA sequence: TGTGCCAGCAGCCCCGTTGGCTTAGCGGGAGCAGATACGCAGTATTTT. Amino acids: CASSPVGLAGADTQYF.

The rearrangement joins TRBV2 to TRBJ2-7; no reliable D call. Germline CDR1 reads SNHLY; CDR2 reads FYNNEI. This CDR3 comprises 11 residues. V was shortened by 5 bases and J by 4 bases, with 6 bases between the two germline ends. CDR3: CASSYSYEQYF. The CDR3 DNA follows: TGTGCCAGCAGTTACAGTTACGAGCAGTACTTC.

The genes are TRBV11-1 and TRBJ2-3; perhaps TRBD2 as D (5 bases). The germline CDR1 and CDR2 sequences are SGHAT and FQDESV (reference sequence). Deletions cut 5 bases from V and 2 bases from J, with 11 bases between. The CDR3 has 14 residues. The CDR3 nucleotides read TGTGCCAGCAGCGAGGACTTGATCACAGATACGCAGTATTTT. Protein sequence: CASSEDLITDTQYF. Based on the CDR3 plus reference TRBV11-1 and TRBJ2-3, the full variable domain is EAEVAQSPRYKITEKSQAVAFWCDPISGHATLYWYRQILGQGPELLVQFQDESVVDDSQLPKDRFSAERLKGVDSTLKIQPAELGDSAMYLCASSEDLITDTQYFGPGTRLTVL.

The J gene is TRBJ2-1, the V gene TRBV28; possibly TRBD1 for D (6 bases). V lost 6 bases, J lost 9 bases, and 21 bases lay in between. The CDR3 covers 15 residues. Germline V gene sequence: CDR1 MDHEN, CDR2 SYDVKM. The CDR3 DNA follows: TGTGCCAGCAGAACATGGGACACGAGGCGCGGTGAGCAGTTCTTC. Translating gives CASRTWDTRRGEQFF. The whole variable domain, filled in from reference TRBV28 and TRBJ2-1, reads DVKVTQSSRYLVKRTGEKVFLECVQDMDHENMFWYRQDPGLGLRLIYFSYDVKMKEKGDIPEGYSVSREKKERFSLILESASTNQTSMYLCASRTWDTRRGEQFFGPGTRLTVL.

In its sample, this clone was seen once. The chain joins TRBV28 to TRBJ2-2, with D unresolved. This CDR3 contains 15 residues. Germline assignment: CDR1 MDHEN and CDR2 SYDVKM. Trimming left V 2 bases short and J 0 bases short, with 7 bases between. The CDR3 loop is CASSLPLANTGELFF. The CDR3 bases are TGTGCCAGCAGTTTACCCCTCGCGAACACCGGGGAGCTGTTTTTT.

This clone showed up just once. The genes are TRBV2 and TRBJ2-5; D is unresolved. Germline V gives CDR1 SNHLY, CDR2 FYNNEI. Between the trimmed V and J ends, which lost 3 bases and 2 bases, there was a span of 7 bases. The CDR3 is 13 residues long. CDR3 in amino acids: CASSDRLQETQYF. The CDR3 DNA follows: TGTGCCAGCAGTGACAGGCTGCAAGAGACCCAGTACTTC.

Only a few counts were recorded for this clone. The rearrangement links TRBV27 to TRBJ2-5; D possibly corresponds to TRBD1 (6 bases). Germline V CDR1 and CDR2: MNHEY, SMNVEV (reference sequence). The CDR3 has 14 amino acids. Trimming stripped 5 bases from V and 1 base from J, with 11 bases between. The CDR3 bases are TGTGCCAGCAGTCAGGGACACTCCCAAGAGACCCAGTACTTC. This encodes CASSQGHSQETQYF.

This CDR3 reads CASTLAAGAGNTIYF. In nucleotides, the CDR3 is TGTGCCAGTACCCTGGCGGCAGGGGCTGGAAACACCATATATTTT. V is TRBV19 and J is TRBJ1-3; tentatively, D is TRBD1 (6 bases). Germline-derived CDR1 and CDR2 are LNHDA and SQIVND (reference sequence). The V and J ends lost 7 bases and 2 bases respectively, with 15 bases between them. This CDR3 region has 15 residues.

The rearrangement links TRBV15 to TRBJ1-2, with 7 bases aligning to TRBD1. CDR3 length: 16 residues. Germline V CDR1 and CDR2: LNHNV, YYDKDF (reference sequence). The V and J ends lost 0 bases and 4 bases, in that order; junction bases with no gene match: 8. The CDR3 region is CATSRDRGQSRYGYTF. CDR3 coding DNA: TGTGCCACCAGCAGAGATCGGGGACAGAGTCGCTATGGCTACACCTTC.

This clone was found a few times. This chain joins TRBV7-9 and TRBJ2-1; D call uncertain. Trimming pared 5 bases from V and 0 bases from J, leaving 11 bases between. CDR3 size: 15 residues. The germline V gene encodes CDR1 SEHNR and CDR2 FQNEAQ (reference sequence). CDR3 sequence (DNA): TGTGCCAGCAGCCCTGTACAGAGCTCCTACAATGAGCAGTTCTTC. Translated: CASSPVQSSYNEQFF.